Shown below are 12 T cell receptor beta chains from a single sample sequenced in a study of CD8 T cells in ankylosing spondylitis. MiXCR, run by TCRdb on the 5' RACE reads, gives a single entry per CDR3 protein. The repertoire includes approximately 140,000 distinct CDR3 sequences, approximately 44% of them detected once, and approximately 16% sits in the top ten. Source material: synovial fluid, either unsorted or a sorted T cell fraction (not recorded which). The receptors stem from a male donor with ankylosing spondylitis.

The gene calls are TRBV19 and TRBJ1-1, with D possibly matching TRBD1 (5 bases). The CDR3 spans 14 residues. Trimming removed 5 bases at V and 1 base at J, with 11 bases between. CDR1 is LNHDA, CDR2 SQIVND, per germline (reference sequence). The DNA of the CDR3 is TGTGCCAGTAGTTGGGGCACAGGGAACACTGAAGCTTTCTTT. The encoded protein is CASSWGTGNTEAFF.

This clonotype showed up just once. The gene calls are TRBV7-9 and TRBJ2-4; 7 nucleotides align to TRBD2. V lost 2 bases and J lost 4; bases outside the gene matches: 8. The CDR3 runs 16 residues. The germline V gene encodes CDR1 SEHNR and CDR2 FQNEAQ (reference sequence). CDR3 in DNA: TGTGCCAGCAGCTTATCTACTAGCGATATGAAAAACATTCAGTACTTC. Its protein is CASSLSTSDMKNIQYF.

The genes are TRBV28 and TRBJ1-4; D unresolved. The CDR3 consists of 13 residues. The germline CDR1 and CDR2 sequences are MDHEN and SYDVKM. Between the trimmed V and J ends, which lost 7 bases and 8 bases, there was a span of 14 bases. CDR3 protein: CASTRVFYEKLFF. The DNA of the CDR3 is TGTGCCAGCACCCGGGTTTTTTACGAAAAACTGTTTTTT.

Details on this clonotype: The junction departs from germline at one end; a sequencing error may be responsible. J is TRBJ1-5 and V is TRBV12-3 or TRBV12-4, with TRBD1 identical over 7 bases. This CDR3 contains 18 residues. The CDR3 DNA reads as TGCGGGCCGGGGAAGAAGTCGCACACAAAGGGACAGAATCAGCCCCAGCATTTT. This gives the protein CGPGKKSHTKGQNQPQHF.

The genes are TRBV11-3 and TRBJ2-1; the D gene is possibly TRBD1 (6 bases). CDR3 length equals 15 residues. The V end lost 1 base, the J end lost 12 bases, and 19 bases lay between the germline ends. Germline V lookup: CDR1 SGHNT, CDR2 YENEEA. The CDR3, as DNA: TGTGCCAGCAGCTTAGCTCAGGGGCCAGGCCGGGTGCAGTTCTTC. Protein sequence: CASSLAQGPGRVQFF.

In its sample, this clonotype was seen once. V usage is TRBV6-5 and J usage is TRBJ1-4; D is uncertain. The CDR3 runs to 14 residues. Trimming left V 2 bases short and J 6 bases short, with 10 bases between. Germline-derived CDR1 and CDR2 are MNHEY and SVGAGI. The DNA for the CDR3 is TGTGCCAGCAGTTACGGCGCTCGAGATGAAAAACTGTTTTTT. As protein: CASSYGARDEKLFF.

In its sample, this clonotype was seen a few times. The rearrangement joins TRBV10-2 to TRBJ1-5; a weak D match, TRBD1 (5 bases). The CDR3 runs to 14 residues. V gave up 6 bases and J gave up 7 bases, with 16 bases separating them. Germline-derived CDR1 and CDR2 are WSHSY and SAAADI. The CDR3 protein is CASSEGMGWQPQHF. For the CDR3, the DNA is TGCGCCAGCAGCGAGGGGATGGGGTGGCAGCCCCAGCATTTT.

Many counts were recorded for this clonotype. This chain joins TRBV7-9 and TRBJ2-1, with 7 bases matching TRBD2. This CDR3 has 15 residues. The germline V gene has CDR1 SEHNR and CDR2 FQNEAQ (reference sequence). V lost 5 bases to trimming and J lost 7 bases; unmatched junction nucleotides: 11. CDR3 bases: TGTGCCAGCAGCCTACCGGGACTACAAAGGAATGAGCAGTTCTTC. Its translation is CASSLPGLQRNEQFF.

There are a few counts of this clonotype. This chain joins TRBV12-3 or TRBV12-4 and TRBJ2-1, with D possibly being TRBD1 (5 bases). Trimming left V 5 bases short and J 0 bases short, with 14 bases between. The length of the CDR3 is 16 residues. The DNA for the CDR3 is TGTGCCAGCAGTACCCCAACAGGCCGCTCCTACAATGAGCAGTTCTTC. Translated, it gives CASSTPTGRSYNEQFF.

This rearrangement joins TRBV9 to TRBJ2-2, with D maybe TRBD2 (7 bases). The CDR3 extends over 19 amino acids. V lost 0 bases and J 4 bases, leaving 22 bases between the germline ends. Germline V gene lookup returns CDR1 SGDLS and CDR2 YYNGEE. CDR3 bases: TGTGCCAGCAGCGTAGCGTCATACCCGGGGGGCGTTGGCACCGGGGAGCTGTTTTTT. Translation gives CASSVASYPGGVGTGELFF.

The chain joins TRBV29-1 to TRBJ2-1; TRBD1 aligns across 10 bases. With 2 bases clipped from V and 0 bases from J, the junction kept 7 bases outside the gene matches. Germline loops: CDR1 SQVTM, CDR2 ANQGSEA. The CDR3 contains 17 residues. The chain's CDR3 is CSVETTGGDVSYNEQFF. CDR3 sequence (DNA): TGCAGCGTTGAAACGACAGGGGGCGATGTCTCCTACAATGAGCAGTTCTTC.

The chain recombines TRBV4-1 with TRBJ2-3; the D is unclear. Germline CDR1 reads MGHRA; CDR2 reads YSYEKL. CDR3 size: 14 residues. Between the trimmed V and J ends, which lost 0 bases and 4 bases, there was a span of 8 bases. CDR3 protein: CASSQETIPDTQYF. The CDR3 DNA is TGCGCCAGCAGCCAAGAGACAATCCCAGATACGCAGTATTTT.